This T cell receptor beta chain was recorded in a study of cytomegalovirus exposure and HLA in healthy donors (dated by TCRdb to the late 2010s). At the level of the whole study: According to an earlier analysis of 587 of the donors, some 180 million T cells yielded roughly 110 million unique TCR beta sequences and around 300 Gb of sequence data. Among around 400 genotyped donors of the cohort, an average of about 240,000 unique TCR beta nucleotide sequences were sequenced per donor, roughly 20% of them non-productive. Class I and class II HLA loci were covered by the typing at four-digit resolution. Of the approximately 370 genotyped donors, 65% to 90% were placed in the genetic ancestry cluster associated with self-reported Caucasian donors. The study was designed to test whether signatures of past pathogen exposure could be identified by cataloging public T cell receptors. Donor age, sex, ethnicity and CMV serostatus were collected together with the repertoire data. Using immunosequencing, the study profiled T cell repertoires from around 680 subjects and related those repertoires to cytomegalovirus serostatus. A later analysis re-analyzed previously published TCR beta repertoires from about 600 donors and added high-resolution HLA genotyping to study TCR occurrence patterns. Several DR-DQ haplotypes were handled as single units for association and clustering, since linkage in the cohort was strong. Every repertoire in the discovery cohort had been generated on one and the same sequencing platform. The study combined high-throughput TCR immunosequencing, statistical association of individual TCRs with disease status, and machine learning to predict cytomegalovirus infection status. Besides the first cohort of 550 to 750 subjects, a separate validation cohort made up of over 100 different subjects was used. About 280 gigabases of sequencing data and tens of millions of unique TCR sequences made up an early release that covered some 640 HLA-typed donors. In a later genetic analysis, genome-wide SNP genotypes for about three fifths of the roughly 670 donors were used, and that subset was treated as a discovery cohort. An earlier analysis of some 600 of the donors applied high-throughput TCR beta sequencing to assess whether each TCR beta V gene segment acted as functional or pseudogenic. Typing coverage varied by locus: roughly 629-640 donors for A, B, C, DRB1 and DQB1; more than 500 for DQA1; about 570 for DPA1; around 450 for DPB1. Rather than using new phenotypic data, the later analysis identified candidate immune exposures from TCR beta sequences and from how often those sequences occurred across donors.

The library came from the immunoSEQ multiplex PCR assay. For the multiplex PCR, a mixture combining 60 forward primers for TCR Vbeta segments and 13 reverse primers for TCR Jbeta segments was used. A multiplex PCR assay on genomic DNA amplified the CDR3 region of rearranged TCR beta genes. On the Illumina HiSeq System, the amplified TCR beta libraries were sequenced as 87-base-pair reads. The original methods were these. In a later analysis, roughly 80 million unique TCR beta chains were counted across the approximately 620 repertoires, and roughly 11 million of these chains were shared by at least two donors. Raw reads were error-corrected and collapsed into unique sequences with a nearest-neighbor algorithm that merged closely related sequences to remove PCR and sequencing errors. CDR3 sequences were aligned to IMGT reference sequences to assign V, D and J gene segments. For a sequence to be retained, at least a six-nucleotide match to both a V gene segment and a J gene segment was required. Rearrangements were called productive when the CDR3 lacked stop codons and stayed in frame with V and J; all others were non-productive. Following IMGT convention, CDR3 was defined as the stretch from the second conserved V-encoded cysteine to the conserved J-encoded phenylalanine. The earlier analysis of roughly 590 of the donors excluded sequences that lacked an unambiguous match to a single V gene segment. An earlier analysis of roughly 590 of the donors called V segments functional above 56.7% productive rearrangements and segregating when the between-donor standard deviation exceeded 5%. To diagnose cytomegalovirus status from the catalog of TCR beta chain sequences, a statistical classification framework was built. V and J gene assignment, in a later analysis, came from comparing TCR nucleotide sequences with IMGT/GENE-DB human TR gene sequences. In a later analysis, CDR3 sequences and most-parsimonious VDJ recombination scenarios were assigned using the TCRdist pipeline. A later analysis defined each TCR beta chain by its CDR3 amino acid sequence plus V-gene family, and excluded reads lacking a unique V-gene family. A later analysis removed several hundred highly shared, low-generation-probability nucleotide sequences to deal with suspected cross-contamination and a sequencing artifact. For each public chain, a later analysis derived a clonal expansion index from normalized ranks of inferred template counts within each repertoire. A later analysis computed generation probabilities with a VDJ recombination model fitted to out-of-frame rearrangements, and checked the results against IGoR. In a later analysis, hypergeometric tests were used to score TCR-TCR, TCR-HLA and TCR-CMV co-occurrence, with a repertoire-size bias correction applied to TCR pairs. A later analysis estimated false discovery rates by permuting HLA or CMV assignments 20 times. In a later analysis, co-occurring TCRs were grouped with DBSCAN, and TCRdist sequence similarity was added when clustering was performed within HLA-allele-positive subsets. For co-occurrence clustering, repertoires with fewer than 30,000 or more than 120,000 public chains were excluded, along with a handful of repertoires with anomalous nucleotide sharing. Sourced from immuneACCESS, this table was stored by TCRdb with only in-frame sequences that have V and J called. A share of the clones is absent; for the studies checked, an unresolved V gene accounts for under half, and the remainder has no known explanation. V and J calls plus clone size are reproduced from that table; the DNA served to infer D and trimming. Counted in this sample were some 170,000 clones; roughly four fifths of them appeared once. Jointly, the top ten make up under 15% of the sample.

Overall results and qualifications from the work: Linkage disequilibrium might explain the correlated functional status among segregating V segments, but an unknown experimental factor could not be ruled out. The study gave a list of 150 to 200 TCR beta chains associated with cytomegalovirus. A later analysis found that HLA-associated TCR beta chains were more clonally expanded and had lower generation probabilities than equally common non-associated chains. Some IMGT-functional V segments, including TRBV6-2 and TRBV6-3, could not be distinguished by the 87-base-pair reads and were therefore excluded. A later analysis reported that several top co-occurrence clusters appeared linked to parvovirus B19, influenza, CMV and Epstein-Barr virus. Only TCR beta chains were sequenced in this cohort, and the absence of alpha or paired-chain data limited detectable features. A later genetic analysis reported fewer N-insertions in productive TCRs among donors in an Asian-associated ancestry cluster than the roughly 700-donor mean. Because counts were too low, approximately 18 rarely observed V segments, including chromosome 9 orphons, were excluded from the earlier analysis of under 650 of the donors. In a later analysis, TCR association rates were found to vary across HLA loci, with the most associated TCRs seen for DRB1 alleles and the fewest for HLA-C alleles. A further reported finding was that TCR beta sequences accurately predicted the HLA-A and HLA-B alleles for most subjects in the first cohort. In vitro tests confirmed that three of the cytomegalovirus-associated TCR beta chains recognize cytomegalovirus antigens. Most TCR sequences were seen in very few donors, while some public TCRs were found in many individuals. A later analysis found that most CMV-associated TCR beta chains appeared HLA-restricted, with HLA associations seemingly driven largely by CMV exposure. The classifier was reported to diagnose cytomegalovirus status with high specificity and sensitivity in both the original and validation cohorts. In an earlier analysis of 500 to 650 of the donors, most TCR beta V segments appeared in productive rearrangements about 87% or about 30% of the time, broadly matching IMGT annotations. The presence/absence analyses assumed that sequencing depth was roughly uniform across donors, and that assumption may not be true. A cluster of highly shared sequence variants was judged likely to be a technical artifact of the sequencing pipeline. Because HLA typing was unavailable for some donors at each locus, only the typed subset was used in association tests. When HLA alleles, especially DR and DQ, strongly co-occurred, TCR associations were difficult to assign to individual alleles. The only immune exposure information available for the cohort was CMV serostatus. In a later genetic analysis, a missense DCLRE1C variant was associated with V-gene and J-gene trimming of TCR beta chains, and the association was replicated in an independent cohort. In a later analysis, 16,951 TCR beta sequences were associated with specific HLA alleles at a false discovery rate of 0.05. The authors suggested that the approach could potentially be generalized to other disease states and immunological phenotypes.

This clone appeared a few times. Its recognized antigen is unknown. There are no base qualities to consult, and no much larger clone falls within one base. Reading from cysteine to phenylalanine, the CDR3 counts 13 amino acids. The DNA shown is the 39-base CDR3, in frame from base 1. For CDR1 and CDR2, the germline V gene (reference sequence) lists GTSNPN and SVGIG. V is cut by 2 bases and J by 0 bases, and the space between the germline ends is 5 bases. In total, approximately 610 healthy bone marrow donors made up the cohort. Cohort members were all nominally healthy when sampled, although unrecorded immune exposures were likely present. The donor tested CMV seronegative and was one of the 352 seronegative cohort members. A peripheral blood sample was collected from each donor, and TCR beta sequencing was performed on peripheral blood mononuclear cells. Genomic DNA extraction from the blood cell samples was performed with the Qiagen DNeasy Blood Extraction Kit.

Sample: PBMCs. The chain was built from TRBV30 and TRBJ2-1; no D gene can be assigned with confidence. This TCR was recovered from a woman between 50 and 59 years old in good health and CMV-seronegative. In nucleotide form, the sequence is TGTGCCTGGAGTTCGAGCTCCTACAATGAGCAGTTCTTC. This is translated as CAWSSSSYNEQFF.